This is a list of T cell receptor beta chains from one sample in a study of T cell responses to AZD1222 COVID-19 vaccine. The method was immunoSEQ multiplex PCR; TCRdb's version includes in-frame clones alone and lacks a portion of them. Of some 52,000 clones detected, approximately 86% appear once; the ten largest clones hold approximately 2.6%. Sequencing used peripheral blood, obtained 28 days after the second AZD1222 dose. Receptor source: an adult who received the AZD1222 COVID-19 vaccine. Both conserved end residues are part of each CDR3.

V | CDR3
TRBV6-4 | CASSDSTSAGELFF
TRBV19 | CASSMGRDMGSPLHF
TRBV5-4 | CASSLPGLQETQYF
TRBV24-1 | CATSDLRTGGLSSYNEQFF
TRBV28 | CASTLIRRDRTGELFF
TRBV10-3 | CAISSGTTYGYTF
TRBV11-2 | CASSLTGHHQETQYF
TRBV4-1 | CASSQEGLAGSYEQYF
TRBV28 | CASSLSGRVNNEQFF
TRBV24-1 | CATSPRGRGYGYTF
TRBV7-6 | CASSVQSGGWQETQYF
TRBV28 | CASSFRGSGANVLTF
TRBV6-4 | CASSERVDTGELFF
TRBV29-1 | CSVRQGPEAFF
TRBV5-4 | CASSLGTAPEAFF
TRBV29-1 | CSVVVGVLANEQFF
TRBV9 | CASSVGNANYGYTF
TRBV19 | CASSSTGSGVREQFF
TRBV29-1 | CSVRSSLGGTGGGEAFF
TRBV28 | CASSLSDRPSGRTLHF
TRBV19 | CASSPQTDQPQHF
TRBV3-1/TRBV3-2 | CASSPVAPSDTGELFF
TRBV5-1 | CASSSRLNTEAFF
TRBV21-1 | CASSGRDVRGGYTF
TRBV7-2 | CASSLTGQSTDTQYF
TRBV6-5 | CASSPRGGTGKGYTF
TRBV11-2 | CASSLAVTENTQYF
TRBV12-3/TRBV12-4 | CASTLGQGPFF
TRBV19 | CASSIGQVGSPQHF
TRBV24-1 | CATTRLAGPYEQYF
TRBV2 | CASSTEASGRGETQYF
TRBV14 | CASSRLAGRTYNEQFF
TRBV11-3 | CASSSDRGEAFF
TRBV20-1 | CSASAPGRNNQPQHF
TRBV27 | CASRHPGEGSSYNEQFF
TRBV9 | CASSGALAGRYNEQFF
TRBV5-1 | CASSLAPGELFF
TRBV11-2 | CASNSLTDTQYF
TRBV19 | CASSLDRGYNQPQHF
TRBV21-1 | CASKKGGGRAQETQYF